This T cell receptor beta chain was recorded in a study of graft-versus-host responses after intestinal transplantation. Background on the study: Recipients were given multivisceral, liver-intestinal, or isolated intestinal transplants.

The J segment lost 2 bases and the V segment lost 9 bases, leaving 2 bases of the junction unmatched. CDR3 length equals 13 residues. The V gene's germline CDR1 is LNHDA and CDR2 SQIVND (reference sequence). Study observations and caveats: Early HvG declines after transplant were associated with peak circulating GvH clone levels. The authors found GvH clones in recipient marrow, some appearing first in ileum or blood. When patients had graft-donor T cell macrochimerism, their allografts held high graft-versus-host to host-versus-graft clonal ratios.

This clone showed up just once. Antigen unknown. This table comes from immunoSEQ multiplex PCR, and its TCRdb copy is limited to in-frame clones, with some not included. The sample has under 80,000 clones, roughly 90% seen once; the top ten hold approximately 0.64%. J is TRBJ2-5 and V is TRBV19; TRBD1 agrees at 11 bases. This clonotype was obtained from a human patient who received an intestinal transplant, so some T cells may come from the graft donor. Sequenced material: PBMCs, taken 98 days after intestinal transplantation. CDR3 nucleotide sequence: TGTGCCAGCCGGGACAGGGGGCAAGAGACCCAGTACTTC. This sequence encodes CASRDRGQETQYF. The variable domain in full, completed from reference TRBV19 and TRBJ2-5, reads DGGITQSPKYLFRKEGQNVTLSCEQNLNHDAMYWYRQDPGQGLRLIYYSQIVNDFQKGDIAEGYSVSREKKESFPLTVTSAQKNPTAFYLCASRDRGQETQYFGPGTRLLVL.